These 28 T cell receptor beta chains originate from one sample sequenced in a study of cytomegalovirus exposure and HLA in healthy donors. PCR involved 60 Vbeta and 13 Jbeta primers. The protocol was immunoSEQ multiplex PCR, while the TCRdb copy is restricted to in-frame clones and leaves out a portion. This sample's clone table lists about 58,000 clones. Input material: PBMCs. These receptors were taken from a woman between 18 and 29 years old in good health and CMV-seronegative.

V usage is TRBV11-2 and J usage is TRBJ1-1; D is undetermined. Germline V gives CDR1 SGHAT, CDR2 FQNNGV. This CDR3 region has 13 residues. Trimming pared 4 bases from V and 8 bases from J, leaving 14 bases between. This CDR3 is CASSSRNRGEAFF. In DNA, the CDR3 is TGTGCCAGCAGCTCCCGTAACCGAGGGGAAGCTTTCTTT.

This sequence joins TRBV9 and TRBJ1-3; D is undetermined. Deletions cut 3 bases from V and 1 base from J, with 8 bases between. CDR3 length equals 14 residues. Looked up from germline, CDR1 is SGDLS and CDR2 is YYNGEE. For the CDR3, the DNA is TGTGCCAGCAGCGCCCAGGTTTCTGGAAACACCATATATTTT. Its protein product is CASSAQVSGNTIYF. The full variable domain, rest sourced from reference TRBV9 and TRBJ1-3, is DSGVTQTPKHLITATGQRVTLRCSPRSGDLSVYWYQQSLDQGLQFLIQYYNGEERAKGNILERFSAQQFPDLHSELNLSSLELGDSALYFCASSAQVSGNTIYFGEGSWLTVV.

The chain has TRBV7-2 and TRBJ2-3; D is perhaps TRBD1 (5 bases). Looked up from germline, CDR1 is SGHTA and CDR2 is FQGNSA. The CDR3 has 15 amino acids. Between the trimmed V and J ends, which lost 5 bases and 4 bases, there was a span of 16 bases. CDR3 loop: CASSPQGLLADTQYF. As DNA, the CDR3 is TGTGCCAGCAGCCCCCAGGGCTTACTGGCAGATACGCAGTATTTT.

CDR3 nucleotide sequence: TGCGCCAGCAGCGGGACCGGGACAGGGAGCGAAAAACTGTTTTTT. This encodes CASSGTGTGSEKLFF. The chain is built from TRBV5-1 and TRBJ1-4, with 9 bases aligning to TRBD1. V shed 4 bases and J 8 bases; nucleotides not matched to a gene: 9. Germline lookup yields CDR1 SGHRS and CDR2 YFSETQ. The CDR3 extends over 15 amino acids.

The rearrangement links TRBV28 to TRBJ2-1, with 7 bases lining up with TRBD2. V shed 6 bases and J 3 bases; nucleotides not matched to a gene: 8. Germline CDR1 and CDR2: MDHEN and SYDVKM. The CDR3 contains 15 residues. CDR3 sequence (DNA): TGTGCCAGCAGACGAGGATCTAGCGGCTACAATGAGCAGTTCTTC. This gives the protein CASRRGSSGYNEQFF.

The chain employs TRBV5-1 and TRBJ2-3; D ambiguous. V was trimmed by 0 bases and J by 4 bases, leaving 9 bases between them. In germline, CDR1 is SGHRS, CDR2 YFSETQ. The length of the CDR3 is 14 residues. The DNA of the CDR3 is TGCGCCAGCAGCTTGGGGCAGGTGCCAGATACGCAGTATTTT. The encoded protein is CASSLGQVPDTQYF.

The chain's CDR3 is CASSLAWQGAHGSWGYTF. In DNA, the CDR3 is TGCGCCAGCAGCTTGGCTTGGCAGGGGGCGCACGGAAGTTGGGGCTACACCTTC. V is TRBV5-1 and J is TRBJ1-2, with 8 bases aligning to TRBD1. Germline CDR1 reads SGHRS; CDR2 reads YFSETQ. The CDR3 runs to 18 residues. The V segment lost 0 bases and the J segment 8 bases; nucleotides outside the gene matches: 18. The full variable domain, rest sourced from reference TRBV5-1 and TRBJ1-2, is KAGVTQTPRYLIKTRGQQVTLSCSPISGHRSVSWYQQTPGQGLQFLFEYFSETQRNKGNFPGRFSGRQFSNSRSEMNVSTLELGDSALYLCASSLAWQGAHGSWGYTFGSGTRLTVV.

The DNA for the CDR3 is TGCAGCGTTGAAAGTGCTAGCGGGGCTTCCTACAATGAGCAGTTCTTC. Amino acids: CSVESASGASYNEQFF. The chain employs TRBV29-1 and TRBJ2-1, with 9 bases aligning to TRBD2. The CDR3 sequence is 16 residues long. V dropped 2 bases and J dropped 1; count of bases not matched to a gene: 6. The germline V gene has CDR1 SQVTM and CDR2 ANQGSEA.

A remark on this clone: The junction departs from the called germline gene at one end, perhaps through a read error. The chain is built from TRBV6-6 and TRBJ1-4; unclear D gene. The length of the CDR3 is 13 residues. From germline, CDR1 is MNHNY and CDR2 SVGAGI (reference sequence). The CDR3 bases are TGTGCCAGCAGTTACTCGGGCGTACCACCGATACTTTTT. The encoded protein is CASSYSGVPPILF.

CDR3 DNA sequence: TGTGCCAGCAGTTTATTAGCGGGGGATACGCAGTATTTT. It yields the protein CASSLLAGDTQYF. This sequence joins TRBV27 and TRBJ2-3, with 8 bases fitting TRBD2. This CDR3 region has 13 residues. J lost 6 bases, V lost 1 base, and 0 bases had no gene match. From germline, CDR1 is MNHEY and CDR2 SMNVEV (reference sequence).

J is TRBJ1-2 and V is TRBV5-6, with a possible D match to TRBD1 (5 bases). V was trimmed by 4 bases and J by 1 base, leaving 17 bases between them. From germline, CDR1 is SGHDT and CDR2 YYEEEE. There are 16 residues in the CDR3. The chain's CDR3 is CASSPRQHRFNYGYTF. CDR3 nucleotide sequence: TGTGCCAGCAGCCCCCGACAGCACCGCTTTAACTATGGCTACACCTTC.

The genes are TRBV5-1 and TRBJ1-2; 8 positions agree with TRBD1. The CDR3 extends over 16 amino acids. The V segment lost 3 bases and the J segment 4 bases; nucleotides outside the gene matches: 11. Germline loops: CDR1 SGHRS, CDR2 YFSETQ. For the CDR3, the DNA is TGCGCCAGCAGCTCACTCCCGGGACAGGCCTCCTATGGCTACACCTTC. Translated: CASSSLPGQASYGYTF.

The V gene is TRBV6-1, the J gene TRBJ1-2, with TRBD1 matching 7 bases. Germline V gene data show CDR1 as MNHNS and CDR2 as SASEGT. The CDR3 totals 14 residues. J lost 6 bases, V lost 6 bases, and 10 bases had no gene match. The CDR3 is CASSVGAGGDGYTF. The CDR3 DNA reads TGTGCCAGCAGCGTGGGGGCAGGGGGAGATGGCTACACCTTC.

The rearrangement joins TRBV7-5 to TRBJ2-5; TRBD2, the D gene given by the table, was not confirmed from the DNA. TRBV7-5 is termed a pseudogene. The CDR3 is 12 amino acids. The CDR3 loop reads CARKGGEETQYF. The CDR3 nucleotides are TGTGCCAGAAAGGGCGGGGAAGAGACCCAGTACTTC.

The J gene is TRBJ2-2, the V gene TRBV18; weak D call: TRBD1 (5 bases). V lost 6 bases and J lost 4, with 12 bases in between. This CDR3 spans 14 amino acids. CDR1 KGHSH and CDR2 LQKENI come from the germline V gene. The CDR3, as DNA: TGTGCCAGCTCCCAGGGTGAAGCCACCGGGGAGCTGTTTTTT. Translation gives CASSQGEATGELFF.

The J gene is TRBJ1-5, the V gene TRBV30; D is possibly TRBD1 (6 bases). Germline lookup yields CDR1 GTSNPN and CDR2 SVGIG (reference sequence). This CDR3 contains 12 residues. V gave up 8 bases and J gave up 6 bases, with 14 bases separating them. The CDR3 coding sequence is TGTGCCGGCAGGGGAGTAGGTCAGCCCCAGCATTTT. This codes for CAGRGVGQPQHF. Complete variable domain (other parts from reference TRBV30 and TRBJ1-5): SQTIHQWPATLVQPVGSPLSLECTVEGTSNPNLYWYRQAAGRGLQLLFYSVGIGQISSEVPQNLSASRPQDRQFILSSKKLLLSDSGFYLCAGRGVGQPQHFGDGTRLSIL.

The chain couples TRBV4-2 to TRBJ2-1, with TRBD1 matching over 7 bases. V shed 0 bases and J 5 bases; nucleotides not matched to a gene: 10. The CDR3 spans 17 residues. The germline gives CDR1 LGHNA, CDR2 YNFKEQ. In DNA form, the CDR3 reads TGTGCCAGCAGCCAAGATCCCCCGGGACAGCCCCACAATGAGCAGTTCTTC. This encodes CASSQDPPGQPHNEQFF.

The chain links TRBV6-5 to TRBJ1-1, with no clear D. This CDR3 has 14 amino acids. Trimming shortened V by 2 bases and J by 1 base, and 8 bases separated the two germline ends. Germline-derived CDR1 and CDR2 are MNHEY and SVGAGI. The CDR3 sequence: CASSYRRGNTEAFF. CDR3 sequence (DNA): TGTGCCAGCAGTTACCGCCGGGGGAACACTGAAGCTTTCTTT.

The chain couples TRBV5-1 to TRBJ1-4; D is unclear. The CDR3 is 15 residues long. Trimming cost V 1 base and J 5 bases, with 12 bases left between them. Germline CDR1 and CDR2: SGHRS and YFSETQ. For the CDR3, the DNA is TGCGCCAGCAGCTTGAGGGCGGGGATGAATGAAAAACTGTTTTTT. This gives the protein CASSLRAGMNEKLFF.

The rearrangement joins TRBV9 to TRBJ2-3; D is uncertain. The germline V gene encodes CDR1 SGDLS and CDR2 YYNGEE. Deletions cut 3 bases from V and 4 bases from J, with 6 bases between. This CDR3 is 12 amino acids long. The CDR3 reads CASSEPPDTQYF. The CDR3 region has the DNA TGTGCCAGCAGCGAGCCCCCAGATACGCAGTATTTT. Full variable domain (remainder filled in from reference TRBV9 and TRBJ2-3): DSGVTQTPKHLITATGQRVTLRCSPRSGDLSVYWYQQSLDQGLQFLIQYYNGEERAKGNILERFSAQQFPDLHSELNLSSLELGDSALYFCASSEPPDTQYFGPGTRLTVL.

This rearrangement joins TRBV5-1 to TRBJ1-1, with D maybe TRBD1 (6 bases). CDR3 length equals 15 residues. The V gene lost 1 base and the J gene lost 4 bases, with 14 bases spanning the gap. Germline CDR1 SGHRS, CDR2 YFSETQ. DNA of the CDR3: TGCGCCAGCAGCTTGACAGGGAAGGCCTCCACTGAAGCTTTCTTT. Protein sequence: CASSLTGKASTEAFF.

The rearrangement joins TRBV7-9 to TRBJ1-1, with 8 nucleotides matching TRBD1. The germline V gene encodes CDR1 SEHNR and CDR2 FQNEAQ (reference sequence). The junction had 4 bases not matched to a gene; V was cut back by 4 bases and J by 3 bases. The CDR3 consists of 14 residues. CDR3 nucleotide sequence: TGTGCCAGCAGCTCGACAGGGGTCGACACTGAAGCTTTCTTT. Translation gives CASSSTGVDTEAFF.

The chain couples TRBV9 to TRBJ2-1; 7 bases are a match to TRBD1. CDR1 SGDLS and CDR2 YYNGEE come from the germline V gene. With 1 base clipped from V and 7 bases from J, the junction kept 14 bases outside the gene matches. The CDR3 covers 17 residues. CDR3 sequence (DNA): TGTGCCAGCAGCGTACCGAGAACCAGGACAGGCCCGAATGAGCAGTTCTTC. It encodes CASSVPRTRTGPNEQFF.

This chain connects TRBV2 to TRBJ2-1; D is possibly TRBD2 (6 bases). This CDR3 comprises 11 residues. Trimming took 8 bases from V and 4 from J, leaving 6 bases between them. Per the germline V gene, CDR1 is SNHLY and CDR2 is FYNNEI. The CDR3 coding sequence is TGTGCCAGCGCGGGGTACAATGAGCAGTTCTTC. This translates into CASAGYNEQFF. The full variable domain, rest sourced from reference TRBV2 and TRBJ2-1, is EPEVTQTPSHQVTQMGQEVILRCVPISNHLYFYWYRQILGQKVEFLVSFYNNEISEKSEIFDDQFSVERPDGSNFTLKIRSTKLEDSAMYFCASAGYNEQFFGPGTRLTVL.

V gene TRBV18 combines with J gene TRBJ2-7; weak D call: TRBD2 (7 bases). V lost 1 base and J lost 0, with 16 bases in between. The length of the CDR3 is 17 residues. Germline V gives CDR1 KGHSH, CDR2 LQKENI. The CDR3 DNA follows: TGTGCCAGCTCACCACTGAGGGGGGGGGCGAGCTCCTACGAGCAGTACTTC. Translation gives CASSPLRGGASSYEQYF.

V gene TRBV5-5 combines with J gene TRBJ1-1; 7 bases match TRBD1. Germline CDR1 and CDR2: SGHKS and YYEKEE (reference sequence). The trim removed 2 bases at V and 10 bases at J, leaving 14 bases unmatched. CDR3 length: 15 amino acids. The CDR3 DNA sequence: TGTGCCAGCAGCTTAGTCGACAGAACTTACAGGGGAGCTTTCTTT. This codes for CASSLVDRTYRGAFF. Full variable domain (missing parts from reference TRBV5-5 and TRBJ1-1): DAGVTQSPTHLIKTRGQQVTLRCSPISGHKSVSWYQQVLGQGPQFIFQYYEKEERGRGNFPDRFSARQFPNYSSELNVNALLLGDSALYLCASSLVDRTYRGAFFGQGTRLTVV.

This sequence joins TRBV9 and TRBJ1-2; D call uncertain. With 0 bases removed from V and 3 bases from J, the gap between germline ends came to 9 bases. Germline V gene data show CDR1 as SGDLS and CDR2 as YYNGEE. The CDR3 has 14 amino acids. Here the CDR3 reads CASSVGYVDYGYTF. Here the CDR3 DNA reads TGTGCCAGCAGCGTAGGGTATGTAGACTATGGCTACACCTTC.

This sequence joins TRBV9 and TRBJ2-5; D is possibly TRBD1 (5 bases). V was clipped by 0 bases and J by 2 bases, with 5 bases between them. CDR1 and CDR2 from the germline V gene are SGDLS and YYNGEE. The CDR3 has 13 residues. CDR3 in DNA: TGTGCCAGCAGCGTAGACAGGCAAGAGACCCAGTACTTC. Its translation is CASSVDRQETQYF.